This T cell receptor (beta chain) emerged from a study of technical replicates of blood from a handful of donors. V gave up 4 bases and J gave up 4 bases; unmatched junction bases: 2. Germline CDR1 SGHTA, CDR2 FQGTGA. The CDR3 loop spans 13 amino acids. Assay: immunoSEQ multiplex PCR; the TCRdb copy retains only in-frame clones and omits some. In the table there are approximately 75,000 clones, about 97% of which are singletons. Sequenced: T cells isolated from PBMCs. The receptor's source is a human donor in good health. The gene calls are TRBV7-3 and TRBJ1-2; 8 bases match TRBD1. The CDR3, as DNA: TGTGCCAGCAGCTCCACAGGGGGCTATGGCTACACCTTC. Its translation: CASSSTGGYGYTF.